Each of the 25 T cell receptor beta chains below was sequenced from the same sample in a study of blood T cells in healthy people across ages. Sample-barcoded 5' priming and a J-beta primer mix drove a second PCR of roughly 7 to 11 cycles. A single record per CDR3 protein comes from TCRdb applying MiXCR to the 5' RACE reads. The sample carries around 1.1 million distinct CDR3 sequences, roughly two fifths recorded once. Source material: blood. The receptors here all came from a man aged 18-30 years in good health.

The chain combines TRBV9 with TRBJ1-6, with TRBD1 as a possible D gene (6 bases). V lost 3 bases, J lost 11 bases, and 15 bases lay in between. This CDR3 spans 14 amino acids. CDR1 and CDR2 from the germline V gene are SGDLS and YYNGEE. CDR3 residues: CASSAGAEGAPLHF. As DNA, the CDR3 is TGTGCCAGCAGCGCCGGGGCCGAGGGGGCACCCCTCCACTTT.

This clonotype was detected a few times. The gene calls are TRBV12-3 or TRBV12-4 and TRBJ2-3; D remains unclear. The CDR3 extends over 15 amino acids. V lost 7 bases and J 2 bases, leaving 16 bases between the germline ends. The CDR3 bases are TGTGCCAGCACCACAGAGGTCGGGCTCACAGATACGCAGTATTTT. Translated: CASTTEVGLTDTQYF.

This clonotype was seen a few times. The chain couples TRBV29-1 to TRBJ1-2; TRBD1 matches at 8 bases. CDR3 length: 14 amino acids. The junction had 5 bases not matched to a gene; V was cut back by 2 bases and J by 3 bases. Germline V lookup: CDR1 SQVTM, CDR2 ANQGSEA. CDR3 sequence reads: CSVEPTGGYYGYTF. CDR3 bases: TGCAGCGTTGAACCAACAGGGGGGTACTATGGCTACACCTTC.

The V and J genes are TRBV27 and TRBJ1-2, with D possibly matching TRBD1 (5 bases). V lost 6 bases and J lost 2, with 13 bases in between. Germline V gives CDR1 MNHEY, CDR2 SMNVEV (reference sequence). The CDR3 covers 14 residues. Here the CDR3 reads CASSPSPGNYGYTF. CDR3 sequence (DNA): TGTGCCAGCAGCCCCTCCCCAGGGAACTATGGCTACACCTTC.

This clonotype was found a few times. The V and J genes are TRBV11-2 and TRBJ2-3; 10 bases are a match to TRBD2. With 5 bases clipped from V and 6 bases from J, the junction kept 11 bases outside the gene matches. Germline CDR1 is SGHAT and CDR2 is FQNNGV. The CDR3 is 16 residues long. The CDR3 bases are TGTGCCAGCAGCCCTGGGACTAGCGTTGGGGCGGATACGCAGTATTTT. Amino acids: CASSPGTSVGADTQYF.

This clonotype has just a few counts. V is TRBV27 and J is TRBJ1-1, with TRBD1 as a possible D gene (5 bases). Germline V gene data show CDR1 as MNHEY and CDR2 as SMNVEV (reference sequence). The CDR3 sequence is 16 residues long. V lost 6 bases, J lost 1 base, and 18 bases lay in between. This chain's CDR3 is CASRPPGPPWNTEAFF. As DNA, the CDR3 is TGTGCCAGCAGACCCCCAGGGCCACCCTGGAACACTGAAGCTTTCTTT.

The chain employs TRBV7-9 and TRBJ1-1; no definite D call. The CDR3 runs 17 residues. Germline-derived CDR1 and CDR2 are SEHNR and FQNEAQ (reference sequence). Trimming removed 0 bases from V and 4 bases from J, with 18 bases in between. The CDR3 sequence: CASSLAGHGFESTEAFF. CDR3 bases: TGTGCCAGCAGCTTAGCGGGCCACGGTTTTGAGAGCACTGAAGCTTTCTTT.

On this clonotype itself: A junction boundary mismatches the germline segment, possibly from a read error. This chain links TRBV7-9 with TRBJ2-7, with a possible D match to TRBD1 (6 bases). This CDR3 contains 16 residues. Germline V gives CDR1 SEHNR, CDR2 FQNEAQ (reference sequence). The CDR3 protein is CASSLAHSDSSDEQYF. The CDR3 nucleotides read TGTGCCAGCAGCTTAGCGCATTCGGACAGCTCCGACGAGCAGTACTTC.

Comments on this clonotype: A clone one base away is much larger, so this may be a read error. V gene TRBV21-1 combines with J gene TRBJ1-5; TRBD1, as called in the table, went unchecked against the DNA. TRBV21-1 is given as a pseudogene. The CDR3 has 14 residues. CDR3 loop: CAGSDRARYQPQHF. DNA for the CDR3: TGTGCCGGCAGTGACAGGGCAAGATATCAGCCCCAGCATTTT.

This clonotype has more than one count but fewer than ten. The rearrangement joins TRBV2 to TRBJ1-1; TRBD1 might be the D (6 bases). Looked up from germline, CDR1 is SNHLY and CDR2 is FYNNEI. Trimming pared 7 bases from V and 8 bases from J, leaving 14 bases between. This CDR3 has 12 residues. The CDR3 is CASTLGGIEAFF. The CDR3 coding sequence is TGTGCCAGCACCTTGGGGGGCATCGAAGCTTTCTTT. The full variable domain, its missing parts supplied by reference TRBV2 and TRBJ1-1, is EPEVTQTPSHQVTQMGQEVILRCVPISNHLYFYWYRQILGQKVEFLVSFYNNEISEKSEIFDDQFSVERPDGSNFTLKIRSTKLEDSAMYFCASTLGGIEAFFGQGTRLTVV.

The gene calls are TRBV20-1 and TRBJ2-3; D is unclear. V dropped 4 bases and J dropped 4 bases, with 6 bases sitting between them. Germline V gene sequence: CDR1 DFQATT, CDR2 SNEGSKA (reference sequence). CDR3 size: 11 residues. In DNA, the CDR3 is TGCAGTGCTATTTATGCAGATACGCAGTATTTT. Translation: CSAIYADTQYF.

The rearrangement links TRBV10-3 to TRBJ1-1; 7 bases are a match to TRBD1. The V gene's germline CDR1 is ENHRY and CDR2 SYGVKD. V gave up 6 bases and J gave up 2 bases; unmatched junction bases: 6. The CDR3 is made up of 14 amino acids. The CDR3 DNA follows: TGTGCCATCAGGCCGGGACAGACCAACACTGAAGCTTTCTTT. Translation gives CAIRPGQTNTEAFF.

The J gene is TRBJ2-1, the V gene TRBV20-1; D gene ambiguous. V gave up 5 bases and J gave up 2 bases, with 4 bases separating them. Germline V gives CDR1 DFQATT, CDR2 SNEGSKA (reference sequence). The CDR3 has 11 amino acids. CDR3 amino acids: CSAPTYNEQFF. The CDR3 nucleotides are TGCAGTGCTCCGACCTACAATGAGCAGTTCTTC.

The chain uses TRBV20-1 and TRBJ2-2; 7 positions match TRBD2. The CDR3 length is 14 residues. The germline gives CDR1 DFQATT, CDR2 SNEGSKA (reference sequence). Trimming at V came to 6 bases and at J to 5 bases, leaving 9 bases not matched to a gene. The CDR3 loop is CSAPKAGSTGELFF. The CDR3 DNA is TGCAGTGCACCCAAAGCGGGGTCAACCGGGGAGCTGTTTTTT.

This chain uses TRBV12-3 or TRBV12-4 with TRBJ2-1; 8 bases line up with TRBD2. The CDR3 has 16 residues. V shed 7 bases, J shed 7 bases, and the junction held 15 bases outside the gene matches. The CDR3 bases are TGTGCCAGCAACCGTTCCGGGGGGGTTGATAGGAATGAGCAGTTCTTC. Protein sequence: CASNRSGGVDRNEQFF.

This clonotype was observed a handful of times. The V gene is TRBV20-1, the J gene TRBJ1-2; D is ambiguous. Germline values: CDR1 DFQATT, CDR2 SNEGSKA (reference sequence). V dropped 3 bases and J dropped 7 bases, with 15 bases sitting between them. This CDR3 comprises 13 residues. The CDR3 DNA reads as TGCAGTGCTAGGTACGGGGTCGCCTCTGGCTACACCTTC. It codes for CSARYGVASGYTF.

The chain links TRBV10-3 to TRBJ1-3, with D maybe TRBD1 (5 bases). The V and J ends lost 7 bases and 1 base respectively, with 11 bases between them. Germline V gene sequence: CDR1 ENHRY, CDR2 SYGVKD. This CDR3 contains 14 residues. The CDR3 is CAITPGYSGNTIYF. The CDR3 DNA reads TGTGCCATCACACCAGGGTATTCTGGAAACACCATATATTTT.

This clonotype was counted many times. CDR3 DNA sequence: TGTGCCAGCAGCGACAGAAACTATGGCTACACCTTC. This codes for CASSDRNYGYTF. V is TRBV25-1 and J is TRBJ1-2; D is perhaps TRBD1 (5 bases). The CDR3 is made up of 12 amino acids. The germline gives CDR1 MGHDK, CDR2 SYGVNS. The V end was cut by 6 bases, the J end by 2 bases, with 7 bases between.

The genes are TRBV7-2 and TRBJ2-1; D possibly uses TRBD1 or TRBD2 (6 bases each). Germline lookup yields CDR1 SGHTA and CDR2 FQGNSA. V lost 11 bases and J lost 1, with 18 bases in between. The CDR3 has 15 residues. CDR3 amino acids: CAVRGGEISYNEQFF. The DNA of the CDR3 is TGTGCCGTCAGGGGCGGGGAGATTTCCTACAATGAGCAGTTCTTC.

The table lists this clonotype with a few counts. Here the CDR3 reads CASTRGLYNEQYF. The CDR3 DNA sequence: TGTGCCAGCACGCGGGGGCTATACAATGAGCAGTACTTC. The genes are TRBV7-9 and TRBJ2-5; tentatively, D is TRBD2 (7 bases). V lost 7 bases to trimming and J lost 11 bases, with 20 bases between them. The CDR3 runs 13 residues. Germline V gives CDR1 SEHNR, CDR2 FQNEAQ (reference sequence).

The chain recombines TRBV4-1 with TRBJ2-5; 7 bases match TRBD1. This CDR3 is 18 amino acids long. Germline CDR1 and CDR2: MGHRA and YSYEKL. V shed 1 base and J 5 bases; nucleotides not matched to a gene: 16. Here the CDR3 reads CASSQAFSSQGVSETQYF. The CDR3 DNA reads as TGCGCCAGCAGCCAAGCGTTTTCATCGCAGGGGGTCTCTGAGACCCAGTACTTC.

V and J are TRBV6-2 or TRBV6-3 and TRBJ1-1, with D hard to call. Germline lookup yields CDR1 MNHEY and CDR2 SVGEGT. The CDR3 has 15 residues. With 5 bases removed from V and 3 bases from J, the gap between germline ends came to 16 bases. Here the CDR3 reads CASSTLGLGYTEAFF. The CDR3 coding sequence is TGTGCCAGCAGTACCCTAGGTCTTGGGTACACTGAAGCTTTCTTT.

On this clonotype itself: A read error may account for a junction end that differs from germline. The chain couples TRBV7-9 to TRBJ2-7, with D unresolved. Per the germline V gene, CDR1 is SEHNR and CDR2 is FQNEAQ (reference sequence). CDR3 length equals 11 residues. CDR3 DNA: TGTACCAGCAGCTATGATTACGAGCAGTACTTC. Its translation: CTSSYDYEQYF.

As regards this clonotype: A read error may be the cause here, since a much bigger clone is one base away. This rearrangement joins TRBV3-1 to TRBJ1-5; D is undetermined. This CDR3 is built from 12 residues. Germline values: CDR1 LGHDT, CDR2 YNNKEL (reference sequence). Trimming stripped 3 bases from V and 4 bases from J, with 4 bases between. The CDR3 nucleotides are TGTGCCAGCAGCCATGAGAATCAGCCCCAGCATTTT. As protein: CASSHENQPQHF.

This chain connects TRBV20-1 to TRBJ2-3; 13 bases are a match to TRBD2. CDR1 and CDR2 from the germline V gene are DFQATT and SNEGSKA (reference sequence). This CDR3 comprises 16 residues. V shed 5 bases and J 6 bases; nucleotides not matched to a gene: 11. The CDR3 sequence is CSAPSLAGGPVDTQYF. The CDR3 DNA is TGCAGTGCTCCCTCACTAGCGGGGGGGCCTGTCGATACGCAGTATTTT.